The 7 T cell receptor beta chains in this list originate from one sample, sequenced in a study of blood T cell repertoires in COVID-19. Assay: immunoSEQ multiplex PCR; the TCRdb copy retains only in-frame clones and omits some. In the table there are approximately 350,000 clones, around nine tenths of which are singletons. The sample consisted of peripheral blood. These receptors originate from a woman between 65 and 79 years old with COVID-19, enrolled during active disease.

The rearrangement joins TRBV19 to TRBJ1-2; 8 nucleotides line up with TRBD1. There are 18 residues in the CDR3. J gave up 5 bases and V 2 bases, and 16 bases lay outside the gene matches. The germline CDR1 and CDR2 sequences are LNHDA and SQIVND (reference sequence). In DNA form, the CDR3 reads TGTGCCAGTAGTATATCGTCCCATCGACAGGGGATCGGGTATGGCTACACCTTC. Amino acids: CASSISSHRQGIGYGYTF. Using reference TRBV19 and TRBJ1-2 for the parts outside the CDR3, the full variable domain is DGGITQSPKYLFRKEGQNVTLSCEQNLNHDAMYWYRQDPGQGLRLIYYSQIVNDFQKGDIAEGYSVSREKKESFPLTVTSAQKNPTAFYLCASSISSHRQGIGYGYTFGSGTRLTVV.

The chain uses TRBV27 and TRBJ1-1; D unclear. Germline V gene lookup returns CDR1 MNHEY and CDR2 SMNVEV (reference sequence). V was trimmed by 5 bases and J by 1 base, leaving 14 bases between them. The CDR3 covers 15 residues. The DNA of the CDR3 is TGTGCCAGCAGTAAACTCAGAACGGGGAACACTGAAGCTTTCTTT. Translated, it gives CASSKLRTGNTEAFF.

V and J are TRBV7-9 and TRBJ2-7; perhaps TRBD2 as D (7 bases). Trimming cost V 7 bases and J 1 base, with 17 bases left between them. The CDR3 length is 15 residues. Germline V gene data show CDR1 as SEHNR and CDR2 as FQNEAQ (reference sequence). CDR3 nucleotide sequence: TGTGCCAGCAACCGCGGCGGGGGCCTTTCCTACGAGCAGTACTTC. Amino acids: CASNRGGGLSYEQYF.

This clone was seen more than once but under ten times. V gene TRBV4-2 combines with J gene TRBJ2-1; D is perhaps TRBD1 (6 bases). CDR3 size: 17 residues. In germline, CDR1 is LGHNA, CDR2 YNFKEQ. V dropped 0 bases and J dropped 5 bases, with 17 bases sitting between them. CDR3 sequence: CASSQDPNRVIDNEQFF. CDR3 nucleotide sequence: TGTGCCAGCAGCCAAGATCCCAACAGGGTGATCGACAATGAGCAGTTCTTC.

This chain uses TRBV10-1 with TRBJ2-2, with TRBD1 matching over 7 bases. The CDR3 is 13 amino acids. Trimming cost V 6 bases and J 6 bases; bases outside gene matches: 4. Germline CDR1 reads WNHNN; CDR2 reads SYGVQD (reference sequence). The CDR3 region is CASRQGFAGELFF. The CDR3 coding sequence is TGCGCCAGCAGACAGGGGTTCGCCGGGGAGCTGTTTTTT.

The V call is TRBV3-1 (or the pseudogene TRBV3-2), the J call TRBJ2-1, with TRBD2 matching 7 bases. V gave up 1 base and J gave up 8 bases; unmatched junction bases: 14. The CDR3 consists of 17 residues. The V gene's germline CDR1 is LGHDT and CDR2 YNNKEL (reference sequence). CDR3 loop: CASSQVIQNGGRYEQFF. CDR3 coding DNA: TGTGCCAGCAGCCAAGTAATTCAAAACGGGGGGAGGTATGAGCAGTTCTTC.

The genes are TRBV5-4 and TRBJ1-2, with D perhaps matching TRBD1 (5 bases). Germline CDR1 is SGHNT and CDR2 is YYREEE (reference sequence). The ends were cut back, 4 bases at V and 8 bases at J, with 18 bases in the middle. The CDR3 consists of 14 residues. In DNA form, the CDR3 reads TGTGCCAGCAGCCGGCTGGACAAAACGGAAGGCTACACCTTC. Its translation: CASSRLDKTEGYTF.